What follows describes a single T cell receptor beta chain. This entry is derived from a study of blood T cell repertoires in COVID-19. The protocol was immunoSEQ multiplex PCR, while the TCRdb copy is restricted to in-frame clones and leaves out a portion. The table lists 310,000 or so clones, over 80% of them singletons. The trim removed 4 bases at V and 10 bases at J, leaving 13 bases unmatched. The germline gives CDR1 SGHDT, CDR2 YYEEEE. The CDR3 has 16 amino acids. The V and J genes are TRBV5-6 and TRBJ2-3, with 12 bases matching TRBD2. The specimen sequenced was PBMCs or T cells enriched from blood (not recorded which). The TCR was taken from a woman under 30 who had recovered from COVID-19. The CDR3 nucleotides read TGTGCCAGCAGCCCCCCCGGACTAGCGGGGTTCGTGCCGCAGTATTTT. It translates to CASSPPGLAGFVPQYF.